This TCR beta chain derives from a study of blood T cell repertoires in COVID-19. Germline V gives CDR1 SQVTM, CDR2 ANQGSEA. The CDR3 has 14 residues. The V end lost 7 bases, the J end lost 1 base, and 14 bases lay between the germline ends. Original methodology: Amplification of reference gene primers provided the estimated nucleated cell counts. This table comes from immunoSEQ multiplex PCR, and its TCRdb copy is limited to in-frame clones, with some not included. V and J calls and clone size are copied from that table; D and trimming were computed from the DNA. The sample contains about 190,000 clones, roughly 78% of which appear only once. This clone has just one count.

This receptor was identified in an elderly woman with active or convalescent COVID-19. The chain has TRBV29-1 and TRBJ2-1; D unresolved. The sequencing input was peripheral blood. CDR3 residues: CSGHSESSYNEQFF. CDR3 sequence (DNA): TGCAGCGGACACAGTGAAAGTTCCTACAATGAGCAGTTCTTC.